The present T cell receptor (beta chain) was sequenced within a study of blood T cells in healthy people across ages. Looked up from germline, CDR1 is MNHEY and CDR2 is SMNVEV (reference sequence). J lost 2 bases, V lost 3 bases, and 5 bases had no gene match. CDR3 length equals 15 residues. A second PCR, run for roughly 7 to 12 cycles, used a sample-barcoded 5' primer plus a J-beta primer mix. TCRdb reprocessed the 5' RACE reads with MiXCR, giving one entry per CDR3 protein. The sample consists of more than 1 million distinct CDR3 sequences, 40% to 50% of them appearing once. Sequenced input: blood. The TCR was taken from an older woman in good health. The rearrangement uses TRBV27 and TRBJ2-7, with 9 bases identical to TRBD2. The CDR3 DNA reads TGTGCCAGCAGTTTTGTTAGCGGGGGCCCCTACGAGCAGTACTTC. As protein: CASSFVSGGPYEQYF.